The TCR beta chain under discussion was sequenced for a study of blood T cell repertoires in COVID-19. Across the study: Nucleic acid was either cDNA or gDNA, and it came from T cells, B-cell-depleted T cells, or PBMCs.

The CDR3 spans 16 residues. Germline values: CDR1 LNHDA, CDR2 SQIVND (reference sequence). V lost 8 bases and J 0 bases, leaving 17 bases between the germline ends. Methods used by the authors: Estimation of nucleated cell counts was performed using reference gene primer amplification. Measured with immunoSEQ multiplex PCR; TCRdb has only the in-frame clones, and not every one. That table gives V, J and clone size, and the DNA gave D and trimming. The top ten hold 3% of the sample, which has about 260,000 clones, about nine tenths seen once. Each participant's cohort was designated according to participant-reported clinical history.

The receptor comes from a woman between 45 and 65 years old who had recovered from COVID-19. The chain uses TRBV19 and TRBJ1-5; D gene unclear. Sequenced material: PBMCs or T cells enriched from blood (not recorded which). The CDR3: CASSDLKRNSNQPQHF. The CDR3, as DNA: TGTGCCAGTTCGGACCTCAAGCGGAATAGCAATCAGCCCCAGCATTTT.